This T cell receptor (beta chain) was sequenced for a study of blood T cells in healthy people across ages. A J-beta primer mix and a sample-barcoded 5' primer were used in a second PCR of about 6 to 12 cycles. Tags on each cDNA molecule came from a template-switch adaptor with 12 random nucleotides. From each sample, at least 2.5 million paired-end reads containing CDR3 were obtained. TCRdb reanalysed the 5' RACE reads using MiXCR and keeps one entry per CDR3 protein. The table includes about 1.8 million distinct CDR3 sequences, roughly 52% detected once. The CDR3 sequence is 14 residues long. With 3 bases clipped from V and 4 bases from J, the junction kept 4 bases outside the gene matches. In germline, CDR1 is SGHRS, CDR2 YFSETQ. Aged about 6 to 95, donors were systemically healthy Caucasians from Russia. Donors each provided 7.5 to 10 milliliters of peripheral blood. This clonotype was detected a few times.

This sequence joins TRBV5-1 and TRBJ2-1, with TRBD1 identical over 7 bases. This receptor was identified in a woman in her thirties or forties in good health. Sequenced material: blood. The CDR3 DNA follows: TGCGCCAGCAGCTGGGGACAGCAATACAATGAGCAGTTCTTC. This translates into CASSWGQQYNEQFF.